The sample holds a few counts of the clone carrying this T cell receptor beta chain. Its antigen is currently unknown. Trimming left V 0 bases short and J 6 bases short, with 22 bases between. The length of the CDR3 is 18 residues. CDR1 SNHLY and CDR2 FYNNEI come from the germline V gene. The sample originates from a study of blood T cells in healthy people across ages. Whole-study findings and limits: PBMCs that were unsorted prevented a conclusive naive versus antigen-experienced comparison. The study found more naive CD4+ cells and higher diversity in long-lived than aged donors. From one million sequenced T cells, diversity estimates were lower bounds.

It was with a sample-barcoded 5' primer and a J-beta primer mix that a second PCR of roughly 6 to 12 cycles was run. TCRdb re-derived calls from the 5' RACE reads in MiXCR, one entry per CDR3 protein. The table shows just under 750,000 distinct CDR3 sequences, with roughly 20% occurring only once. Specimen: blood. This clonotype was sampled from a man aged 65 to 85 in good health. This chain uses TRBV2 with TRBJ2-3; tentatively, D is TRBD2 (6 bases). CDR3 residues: CASSEAKGPEGWSDTQYF. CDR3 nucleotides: TGTGCCAGCAGTGAAGCAAAGGGGCCGGAGGGGTGGTCCGATACGCAGTATTTT.